Each of the 21 T cell receptor beta chains below was sequenced from the same sample in a study of Graves' ophthalmopathy and Graves' hyperthyroidism. The study amplified TCR beta CDR3 regions using RNA transcripts. HTBI primers served in a first-round RT-PCR, which a second-round multiplex PCR followed. TCRdb recomputed calls from the multiplex PCR reads with MiXCR, one row per CDR3 protein. The sample lists about 480,000 distinct CDR3 sequences, about 15% occurring once. The source material was blood. Source of these receptors: a young woman with Graves' ophthalmopathy.

This clonotype was observed at least ten times. CDR3 amino acids: CASGQSIYEQYF. CDR3 coding DNA: TGTGCTAGTGGCCAGTCAATCTACGAGCAGTACTTC. The genes are TRBV12-5 and TRBJ2-7; D remains ambiguous. The V end lost 6 bases, the J end lost 3 bases, and 9 bases lay between the germline ends. CDR1 and CDR2 from the germline V gene are LGHNT and FRNRAP. The CDR3 totals 12 residues.

The chain combines TRBV20-1 with TRBJ2-2; TRBD2 might be the D (5 bases). Trimming stripped 6 bases from V and 3 bases from J, with 14 bases between. CDR1 and CDR2 from the germline V gene are DFQATT and SNEGSKA (reference sequence). The CDR3 extends over 14 amino acids. The CDR3 sequence: CSAKKGEDTGELFF. The CDR3 bases are TGCAGTGCCAAGAAGGGAGAGGACACCGGGGAGCTGTTTTTT.

This clonotype was recorded many times. V and J are TRBV6-2 or TRBV6-3 and TRBJ2-6; TRBD1 matches 9 bases. Germline CDR1 and CDR2: MNHEY and SVGEGT. V trimming: 7 bases; J trimming: 1 base; junction bases outside the gene matches: 8. CDR3 size: 17 residues. As DNA, the CDR3 is TGTGCCAGCACTCCGGGACAGGGAGGTTCTGGGGCCAACGTCCTGACTTTC. Translated: CASTPGQGGSGANVLTF.

This clonotype was counted between two and nine times. The rearrangement links TRBV6-1 to TRBJ1-2; the match to TRBD1 covers 9 bases. CDR1 and CDR2 from the germline V gene are MNHNS and SASEGT. This CDR3 is built from 15 residues. V dropped 6 bases and J dropped 6; count of bases not matched to a gene: 11. For the CDR3, the DNA is TGTGCCAGCAGGGACAGGGGAATGACTTTGAATGGCTACACCTTC. Amino acids: CASRDRGMTLNGYTF.

This clonotype has a handful of counts. This chain uses TRBV7-2 with TRBJ2-5; 12 bases line up with TRBD2. CDR1 is SGHTA, CDR2 FQGNSA, per germline. The CDR3 is 16 amino acids. V lost 5 bases and J lost 1; bases outside the gene matches: 5. DNA of the CDR3: TGTGCCAGCAGCCGCGCGACTAGCGGGGGCCAAGAGACCCAGTACTTC. This translates into CASSRATSGGQETQYF. Looking up the rest from reference TRBV7-2 and TRBJ2-5 gives the full variable domain: GAGVSQSPSNKVTEKGKDVELRCDPISGHTALYWYRQSLGQGLEFLIYFQGNSAPDKSGLPSDRFSAERTGGSVSTLTIQRTQQEDSAVYLCASSRATSGGQETQYFGPGTRLLVL.

This clonotype was detected many times. The chain employs TRBV12-5 and TRBJ1-1; D unresolved. Trimming took off 0 bases at V and 11 bases at J, with 10 bases between the two ends. The CDR3 is made up of 12 amino acids. The V gene's germline CDR1 is LGHNT and CDR2 FRNRAP. CDR3 loop: CASGLVPLRAFF. Here the CDR3 DNA reads TGTGCTAGTGGTTTGGTACCGTTGAGGGCTTTCTTT.

Details on this clonotype: A much larger clone sits a single nucleotide away, making a read error possible. The chain employs TRBV18 and TRBJ2-5; no clear D gene. The V gene lost 3 bases and the J gene lost 4 bases, with 6 bases spanning the gap. In germline, CDR1 is KGHSH, CDR2 LQKENI. This CDR3 is 12 amino acids long. The CDR3 loop reads CASSPKTETQYF. The CDR3 bases are TGTGCCAGCTCACCCAAAACAGAGACCCAGTACTTC.

V is TRBV20-1 and J is TRBJ1-6; D possibly corresponds to TRBD1 (5 bases). Germline V gene sequence: CDR1 DFQATT, CDR2 SNEGSKA (reference sequence). V lost 3 bases and J lost 5, with 14 bases in between. The CDR3 consists of 15 residues. Here the CDR3 reads CSARRRDGNNSPLHF. The CDR3, as DNA: TGCAGTGCTAGGCGCCGGGACGGTAATAATTCACCCCTCCACTTT.

This clonotype was observed a handful of times. The chain has TRBV19 and TRBJ1-5; TRBD1 matches 8 bases. The V gene's germline CDR1 is LNHDA and CDR2 SQIVND (reference sequence). The CDR3 is 16 residues long. V was clipped by 5 bases and J by 0 bases; unmatched bases: 6. The CDR3 DNA follows: TGTGCCAGTAGTCCCCCGCAGGGGGCTAGCAATCAGCCCCAGCATTTT. This codes for CASSPPQGASNQPQHF.

This clonotype has only a few counts. The rearrangement uses TRBV2 and TRBJ1-2; D is undetermined. Germline V gene sequence: CDR1 SNHLY, CDR2 FYNNEI. V gave up 2 bases and J gave up 1 base, with 5 bases separating them. The CDR3 consists of 13 residues. The CDR3, as DNA: TGTGCCAGCAGTGAAAGTCGTAACTATGGCTACACCTTC. Translation gives CASSESRNYGYTF.

This clonotype was seen a handful of times. The V gene is TRBV2, the J gene TRBJ2-5, with 11 bases matching TRBD2. The ends lost 4 bases at V and 4 bases at J; junction bases unmatched: 5. The CDR3 is made up of 15 amino acids. Germline CDR1 reads SNHLY; CDR2 reads FYNNEI. CDR3 DNA: TGTGCCAGCAGTGGATGGCTAGCGGGAGGAGAGACCCAGTACTTC. This encodes CASSGWLAGGETQYF. Using reference TRBV2 and TRBJ2-5 for the parts outside the CDR3, the full variable domain is EPEVTQTPSHQVTQMGQEVILRCVPISNHLYFYWYRQILGQKVEFLVSFYNNEISEKSEIFDDQFSVERPDGSNFTLKIRSTKLEDSAMYFCASSGWLAGGETQYFGPGTRLLVL.

The rearrangement joins TRBV6-1 to TRBJ2-7; 9 nucleotides line up with TRBD1. The CDR3 is 17 amino acids. With V trimmed by 2 bases and J by 6 bases, 14 bases remained unmatched. CDR1 and CDR2 (germline): MNHNS, SASEGT. In DNA, the CDR3 is TGTGCCAGCAGTGAAACTCTAGCCGGGACAGGGTGGTGCGAGCAGTACTTC. Translation: CASSETLAGTGWCEQYF.

This clonotype was counted ten times or more. J is TRBJ2-5 and V is TRBV10-3, with a possible D match to TRBD1 (5 bases). The CDR3 totals 16 residues. The V gene lost 4 bases and the J gene lost 5 bases, with 20 bases spanning the gap. From germline, CDR1 is ENHRY and CDR2 SYGVKD. CDR3 amino acids: CAISAADSPGLETQYF. CDR3 nucleotides: TGTGCCATCAGTGCCGCCGACAGCCCAGGGCTGGAGACCCAGTACTTC.

In its sample, this clonotype was seen many times. The chain uses TRBV27 and TRBJ2-4; TRBD2 matches at 7 bases. Germline CDR1 reads MNHEY; CDR2 reads SMNVEV (reference sequence). With 5 bases clipped from V and 1 base from J, the junction kept 2 bases outside the gene matches. CDR3 length equals 14 residues. CDR3 in DNA: TGTGCCAGCAGTCCCGGGGGGGCCAAAAACATTCAGTACTTC. Translation: CASSPGGAKNIQYF.

Many counts were recorded for this clonotype. The chain has TRBV9 and TRBJ1-3, with D perhaps TRBD1 (5 bases). Germline V gene sequence: CDR1 SGDLS, CDR2 YYNGEE. Trimming stripped 3 bases from V and 4 bases from J, with 17 bases between. The CDR3 covers 16 residues. The CDR3 DNA sequence: TGTGCCAGCAGCGACCCGAGGGGAGAGGTGGGAAACACCATATATTTT. Its protein product is CASSDPRGEVGNTIYF. The whole variable domain, filled in from reference TRBV9 and TRBJ1-3, reads DSGVTQTPKHLITATGQRVTLRCSPRSGDLSVYWYQQSLDQGLQFLIQYYNGEERAKGNILERFSAQQFPDLHSELNLSSLELGDSALYFCASSDPRGEVGNTIYFGEGSWLTVV.

This clonotype was detected ten times or more. This rearrangement joins TRBV28 to TRBJ1-1; maybe TRBD1 (5 bases). Germline V gene data show CDR1 as MDHEN and CDR2 as SYDVKM. V lost 3 bases, J lost 0 bases, and 14 bases lay in between. This CDR3 is built from 16 residues. The DNA of the CDR3 is TGTGCCAGCAGTTTCGGGGCAGGACGGATGAACACTGAAGCTTTCTTT. It codes for CASSFGAGRMNTEAFF.

This clonotype was recorded at least ten times. The chain uses TRBV28 and TRBJ1-1; 7 bases align to TRBD1. Trimming took 5 bases from V and 6 from J; bases not matched to a gene: 9. Germline-derived CDR1 and CDR2 are MDHEN and SYDVKM. This CDR3 has 14 amino acids. The CDR3 loop reads CASSPLGQYPEAFF. CDR3 nucleotide sequence: TGTGCCAGCAGTCCACTGGGACAGTATCCTGAAGCTTTCTTT.

This clonotype appeared many times. The chain employs TRBV28 and TRBJ2-7; perhaps TRBD1 as D (6 bases). The CDR3 runs 14 residues. V was trimmed by 7 bases and J by 3 bases, leaving 16 bases between them. Germline V CDR1 and CDR2: MDHEN, SYDVKM. CDR3 residues: CASTPGQGNYEQYF. The CDR3 bases are TGTGCCAGCACCCCTGGGCAGGGGAACTACGAGCAGTACTTC.

A few counts support this clonotype. The chain is built from TRBV20-1 and TRBJ1-1; TRBD1 agrees at 9 bases. The CDR3 sequence is 14 residues long. V was pared by 4 bases and J by 6 bases, with 9 bases of the junction left unmatched. Germline V CDR1 and CDR2: DFQATT, SNEGSKA (reference sequence). The CDR3 reads CSANTGTGPPEAFF. CDR3 nucleotide sequence: TGCAGTGCTAACACCGGGACAGGGCCCCCTGAAGCTTTCTTT.

This clonotype was seen repeatedly, ten times or more. A read error may be the cause here, since a much bigger clone is one base away. V usage is TRBV15 and J usage is TRBJ1-5; TRBD1 agrees at 9 bases. Germline CDR1 LNHNV, CDR2 YYDKDF (reference sequence). CDR3 length: 15 residues. The trim removed 5 bases at V and 3 bases at J, leaving 5 bases unmatched. CDR3 nucleotide sequence: TGTGCCACCAGCGAAAGGACAGGGGTCAATCAGCCCCAGCATTTT. It translates to CATSERTGVNQPQHF.

Points on this clonotype: A much larger clone lies one base from this, so it may be a read error. The V and J genes are TRBV6-1 and TRBJ2-2, with D possibly TRBD2 on 6 matching bases. Germline CDR1 reads MNHNS; CDR2 reads SASEGT. The CDR3 has 15 amino acids. The CDR3 nucleotides read TGTGCCAGCCGGATTAGCGGAATGAACACCGGGGAGCTGCTTTTT. It yields the protein CASRISGMNTGELLF.